The clone carrying this T cell receptor beta chain was seen many times. One entry per CDR3 protein results from TCRdb running MiXCR on the 5' RACE reads. The sample has about 25,000 distinct CDR3 sequences, about 5.5% seen once; the top ten hold approximately 12%. The junction had 14 bases not matched to a gene; V was cut back by 10 bases and J by 6 bases. CDR3 length: 14 residues. Looked up from germline, CDR1 is SGHTA and CDR2 is FQGNSA. The data were taken from a study of T cells after yellow fever vaccination. The J gene is TRBJ2-7, the V gene TRBV7-2; TRBD2 matches at 8 bases. The clonotype originates from a man between 25 and 39 years old who received the YFV17D yellow fever vaccine. This specimen was PBMCs, either bulk or a sorted T-cell subset (CD4+, CD8+, memory, or dextramer-sorted; not recorded which), taken 15 days after the yellow fever booster vaccination. Here the CDR3 reads CATHLTGGPSEQYF. CDR3 in DNA: TGTGCCACCCACTTAACGGGAGGGCCATCCGAGCAGTACTTC.